This record looks at one T cell receptor beta chain sequence and its context. TCRdb's copy holds only in-frame clones and misses some; the assay was immunoSEQ multiplex PCR. The profile shows a few hundred thousand clones, around 88% of them singletons. The data were obtained in a study of blood T cell repertoires in COVID-19. The TCR comes from a woman aged 25 to 39 who had recovered from COVID-19. Sequenced sample: peripheral blood.

The CDR3 region is CATTNVRNSNQPQHF. CDR3 coding DNA: TGTGCCACCACCAATGTGCGGAATAGCAATCAGCCCCAGCATTTT. This chain uses TRBV19 with TRBJ1-5; D call uncertain. The V end was cut by 10 bases, the J end by 0 bases, with 16 bases between. From germline, CDR1 is LNHDA and CDR2 SQIVND (reference sequence). CDR3 length: 15 residues.